The 21 T cell receptor beta chains below were found in one sample sequenced in a study of TIL therapy for anti-PD-1-resistant metastatic lung cancer. Sequencing used immunoSEQ v3. The repertoire was sequenced with immunoSEQ multiplex PCR; TCRdb's copy has only in-frame clones and lacks some. This sample yields about 12,000 clones, of which less than 75% are seen a single time; 7.4% belongs to the top ten. Described time point: pre-treatment sample, taken before nivolumab and TIL therapy. Pleural nodules or supraclavicular lymph nodes made up most of the excised metastases sampled. The sequences come from tumor tissue, collected at baseline. Receptors originate from a person aged 25 to 85 with non-small cell lung cancer.

The chain recombines TRBV4-2 with TRBJ2-7, with D perhaps given as TRBD1 or TRBD2 (7 bases each). This CDR3 contains 13 residues. V was trimmed by 4 bases and J by 6 bases, leaving 13 bases between them. Germline V CDR1 and CDR2: LGHNA, YNFKEQ. The CDR3 nucleotides are TGTGCCAGCAGCCCCAGGGGGGAGGGCGAGCAGTACTTC. Protein: CASSPRGEGEQYF.

This clone is medium-sized (0.01 to 0.1%). The chain employs TRBV6-2 or TRBV6-3 and TRBJ2-2; D is perhaps TRBD2 (5 bases). Germline-derived CDR1 and CDR2 are MNHEY and SVGEGT. This CDR3 has 13 residues. With 0 bases removed from V and 6 bases from J, the gap between germline ends came to 5 bases. The CDR3 nucleotides are TGTGCCAGCAGTTACTCGGAGGCCGGGGAGCTGTTTTTT. As protein: CASSYSEAGELFF.

The chain joins TRBV7-7 to TRBJ2-2, with D hard to call. CDR1 and CDR2 from the germline V gene are SSHAT and FNYEAQ (reference sequence). The CDR3 is 13 residues long. V was clipped by 4 bases and J by 3 bases, with 6 bases between them. The CDR3 spells CASSSSDTGELFF. The CDR3 bases are TGTGCCAGCAGCTCATCTGACACCGGGGAGCTGTTTTTT.

V is TRBV5-1 and J is TRBJ2-7; D is unclear. Trimming stripped 4 bases from V and 2 bases from J, with 19 bases between. Germline V CDR1 and CDR2: SGHRS, YFSETQ. The CDR3 loop spans 16 amino acids. CDR3 protein: CASSPEPGYSAYEQYF. CDR3 coding DNA: TGCGCCAGCAGCCCGGAACCCGGTTATTCAGCCTACGAGCAGTACTTC.

V gene TRBV9 combines with J gene TRBJ2-1, with 9 nucleotides matching TRBD2. V was clipped by 3 bases and J by 4 bases; unmatched bases: 5. Germline lookup yields CDR1 SGDLS and CDR2 YYNGEE. CDR3 length: 15 residues. The CDR3 DNA reads TGTGCCAGCAGCGAGAGACTAGCGGTATACAATGAGCAGTTCTTC. Translation: CASSERLAVYNEQFF.

This chain joins TRBV6-5 and TRBJ1-6, with D unresolved. V was pared by 6 bases and J by 10 bases, with 13 bases between. The CDR3 is made up of 13 amino acids. Germline CDR1 is MNHEY and CDR2 is SVGAGI. In DNA form, the CDR3 reads TGTGCCAGCAGGGGGTCAGGTTTATCACCCCTCCACTTT. Residues: CASRGSGLSPLHF.

The V gene is TRBV19, the J gene TRBJ2-1, with 7 positions matching TRBD1. The CDR3 extends over 14 amino acids. Germline V gene data show CDR1 as LNHDA and CDR2 as SQIVND (reference sequence). V gave up 5 bases and J gave up 5 bases; unmatched junction bases: 6. The CDR3 loop is CASSPYGTDNEQFF. The DNA of the CDR3 is TGTGCCAGTAGTCCGTACGGGACAGACAATGAGCAGTTCTTC.

The chain is built from TRBV3-1 (or the pseudogene TRBV3-2) and TRBJ1-3, with a possible D match to TRBD1 (6 bases). V lost 0 bases, J lost 2 bases, and 20 bases lay in between. CDR3 length: 19 residues. The germline gives CDR1 LGHDT, CDR2 YNNKEL (reference sequence). CDR3 nucleotide sequence: TGTGCCAGCAGCCAAGATTATTTGGCAGGGGTCGGGGCTGGAAACACCATATATTTT. Protein: CASSQDYLAGVGAGNTIYF.

This clone was observed a handful of times. V and J are TRBV5-8 and TRBJ1-2, with D unresolved. V was shortened by 4 bases and J by 0 bases, with 4 bases between the two germline ends. CDR3 length: 12 residues. The V gene's germline CDR1 is SGHTS and CDR2 YDEGEE. As DNA, the CDR3 is TGTGCCAGCAGCCCAGCTAACTATGGCTACACCTTC. This codes for CASSPANYGYTF.

The chain couples TRBV15 to TRBJ2-1; a possible D gene is TRBD2 (5 bases). The CDR3 totals 15 residues. The germline gives CDR1 LNHNV, CDR2 YYDKDF (reference sequence). V shed 3 bases and J shed 6 bases, with 15 bases lying between them. CDR3 region: CATSRWDAGGNEQFF. The CDR3 bases are TGTGCCACCAGCAGGTGGGATGCCGGAGGCAATGAGCAGTTCTTC.

A few counts support this clone. The chain combines TRBV7-9 with TRBJ1-4; TRBD1 is a possible D gene (5 bases). The V and J ends lost 6 bases and 11 bases respectively, with 13 bases between them. Germline values: CDR1 SEHNR, CDR2 FQNEAQ (reference sequence). The CDR3 is made up of 12 amino acids. The CDR3 DNA reads as TGTGCCAGCAGACACGGGGCAGACAAACTGTTTTTT. Translated: CASRHGADKLFF.

The J gene is TRBJ2-3, the V gene TRBV7-8; possible D gene TRBD2, 5 bases. Trimming removed 8 bases from V and 0 bases from J, with 12 bases in between. The length of the CDR3 is 14 residues. Germline V gene sequence: CDR1 SGHVS, CDR2 FQNEAQ. CDR3 amino acids: CASGVLASTDTQYF. The DNA for the CDR3 is TGTGCCAGCGGGGTCCTAGCTAGCACAGATACGCAGTATTTT.

Here the CDR3 DNA reads TGTGCCCAACCCAGGGATACGCAGTATTTT. Protein product: CAQPRDTQYF. This chain joins TRBV6-5 and TRBJ2-3; no clear D gene. Between the trimmed V and J ends, which lost 11 bases and 6 bases, there was a span of 9 bases. Germline loops: CDR1 MNHEY, CDR2 SVGAGI. This CDR3 has 10 amino acids.

The V gene is TRBV4-1, the J gene TRBJ1-3; possibly TRBD1 for D (5 bases). With 0 bases removed from V and 0 bases from J, the gap between germline ends came to 12 bases. The CDR3 runs to 17 residues. The germline V gene encodes CDR1 MGHRA and CDR2 YSYEKL. The CDR3 loop reads CASSQEPQGVSGNTIYF. The CDR3 coding sequence is TGCGCCAGCAGCCAAGAGCCCCAGGGAGTCTCTGGAAACACCATATATTTT.

The sample holds one count of this clone. The rearrangement links TRBV5-4 to TRBJ2-1; D perhaps matches TRBD1 (5 bases). V was pared by 0 bases and J by 3 bases, with 10 bases between. The length of the CDR3 is 15 residues. Germline CDR1 is SGHNT and CDR2 is YYREEE (reference sequence). The CDR3 nucleotides are TGTGCCAGCAGCTTGGATCAGGGTAACTACAATGAGCAGTTCTTC. It encodes CASSLDQGNYNEQFF.

The chain employs TRBV27 and TRBJ2-3, with D hard to call. Germline V gene data show CDR1 as MNHEY and CDR2 as SMNVEV (reference sequence). The CDR3 contains 11 residues. Trimming removed 5 bases at V and 8 bases at J, with 8 bases between. The CDR3 region is CASSPGRTQYF. In DNA, the CDR3 is TGTGCCAGCAGTCCAGGCCGTACGCAGTATTTT.

The chain joins TRBV4-2 to TRBJ2-3; TRBD2 is a possible D gene (7 bases). The CDR3 runs to 16 residues. Germline CDR1 LGHNA, CDR2 YNFKEQ. The V gene lost 4 bases and the J gene lost 1 base, with 15 bases spanning the gap. CDR3 protein: CASSRVKGGGTDTQYF. The DNA for the CDR3 is TGTGCCAGCAGCCGCGTCAAAGGGGGGGGCACAGATACGCAGTATTTT.

The CDR3 spells CASSFLAGETQYF. In DNA, the CDR3 is TGTGCCAGCAGTTTCCTCGCGGGGGAGACCCAGTACTTC. The chain combines TRBV28 with TRBJ2-5; D might be TRBD2 (6 bases). Germline loops: CDR1 MDHEN, CDR2 SYDVKM. Trimming took 3 bases from V and 5 from J, leaving 10 bases between them. The CDR3 consists of 13 residues.

This clone was picked up a small number of times. This sequence joins TRBV5-1 and TRBJ2-7; D not certain. Per germline, CDR1 SGHRS and CDR2 YFSETQ. Trimming stripped 0 bases from V and 0 bases from J, with 13 bases between. This CDR3 is 16 amino acids long. The CDR3 nucleotides read TGCGCCAGCAGCTTGGGGCCTACAGTGATCTCCTACGAGCAGTACTTC. As protein: CASSLGPTVISYEQYF.

V usage is TRBV2 and J usage is TRBJ2-3; TRBD2 aligns across 10 bases. This CDR3 contains 13 residues. CDR1 and CDR2 (germline): SNHLY, FYNNEI. Losses at the gene ends were 5 bases for V and 5 bases for J; bases not matched to a gene: 1. The CDR3 region has the DNA TGTGCCAGCAGTTTAGCGGGAGGAGATACGCAGTATTTT. This sequence encodes CASSLAGGDTQYF.

V usage is TRBV25-1 and J usage is TRBJ1-2; TRBD1 aligns across 12 bases. V shed 3 bases and J 6 bases; nucleotides not matched to a gene: 2. From germline, CDR1 is MGHDK and CDR2 SYGVNS. This CDR3 spans 14 amino acids. This CDR3 reads CASSDRDRGHGYTF. In DNA, the CDR3 is TGTGCCAGCAGTGACCGGGACAGGGGGCATGGCTACACCTTC.